This TCR beta chain was identified during a study of regulatory T cells in long-lasting Graves disease. This CDR3 has 15 amino acids. V shed 4 bases and J 1 base; nucleotides not matched to a gene: 5. Looked up from germline, CDR1 is SGHRS and CDR2 is YFSETQ. Time point reported: newly diagnosed GD, antithyroid drugs for less than 3 months. PBMC RNA was the source of the TCR library. Construction of TCR beta libraries relied on iRepertoire HTBI primers and on Arm-PCR targeting CDR3 regions. In TCRdb, the multiplex PCR reads were re-called with MiXCR into one record per CDR3 protein. This sample has 300,000 to 400,000 distinct CDR3 sequences, with 16% found just once. This clonotype occurred many times. The data were also submitted as part of a second study, on T cells in Graves' hyperthyroidism and ophthalmopathy.

V gene TRBV5-1 combines with J gene TRBJ2-3; 8 nucleotides agree with TRBD1. The receptor was derived from a man aged 40-50 years with Graves disease. Source: peripheral blood mononuclear cells (PBMCs), taken at new diagnosis, from a patient treated with antithyroid drugs. CDR3 sequence: CASSPMDRGTDTQYF. The CDR3 region has the DNA TGCGCCAGCAGCCCTATGGACAGGGGCACAGATACGCAGTATTTT. The full variable domain, rest sourced from reference TRBV5-1 and TRBJ2-3, is KAGVTQTPRYLIKTRGQQVTLSCSPISGHRSVSWYQQTPGQGLQFLFEYFSETQRNKGNFPGRFSGRQFSNSRSEMNVSTLELGDSALYLCASSPMDRGTDTQYFGPGTRLTVL.